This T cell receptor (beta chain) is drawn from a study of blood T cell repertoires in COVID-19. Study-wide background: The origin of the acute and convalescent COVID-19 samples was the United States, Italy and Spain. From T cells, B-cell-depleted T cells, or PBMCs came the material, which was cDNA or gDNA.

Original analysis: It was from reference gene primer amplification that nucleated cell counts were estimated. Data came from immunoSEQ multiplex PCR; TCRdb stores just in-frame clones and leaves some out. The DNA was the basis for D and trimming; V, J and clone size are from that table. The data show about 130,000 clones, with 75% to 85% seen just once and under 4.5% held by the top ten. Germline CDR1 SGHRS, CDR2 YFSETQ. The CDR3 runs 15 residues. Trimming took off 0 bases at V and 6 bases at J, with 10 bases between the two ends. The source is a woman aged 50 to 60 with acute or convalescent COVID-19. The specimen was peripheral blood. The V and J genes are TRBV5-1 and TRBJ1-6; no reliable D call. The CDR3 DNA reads TGCGCCAGCAGCTTGGACGGGGTGCTTAATTCACCCCTCCACTTT. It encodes CASSLDGVLNSPLHF.